This is a list of T cell receptor beta chains from one sample in a study of blood T cell repertoires in COVID-19. The data were produced by immunoSEQ multiplex PCR, yet TCRdb's version contains in-frame clones alone and is incomplete. The data contain about 210,000 clones, roughly 80% of them singletons. What was sequenced was peripheral blood. These receptors were obtained from a man between 60 and 70 years old with COVID-19, enrolled during active disease. Both conserved end residues are part of each CDR3.

>TRBV30|TRBJ2-2
CAWVLNTGELFF
>TRBV5-1|TRBJ1-4
CASVGDDRDSEKLFF
>TRBV5-1|TRBJ1-2
CASSQGTVGYGYTF
>TRBV7-9|TRBJ1-4
CATHREVEKLFF
>TRBV12-3/TRBV12-4|TRBJ1-3
CASSLLGNTIYF
>TRBV5-1|TRBJ1-3
CASSLDSSGNTIYF
>TRBV24-1|TRBJ2-7
CATSDNQGVYEQYF
>TRBV5-1|TRBJ2-2
CASSAEWTGELFF
>TRBV2|TRBJ1-5
CASSQGGNQPQHF
>TRBV6-1|TRBJ1-6
CASSEDGRHSPLHF
>TRBV4-1|TRBJ2-5
CASSQAPRAGGPQETQYF
>TRBV7-6|TRBJ1-4
CASSPVRRGRTNEKLFF
>TRBV5-6|TRBJ2-7
CASSRLAVYEQYF
>TRBV6-4|TRBJ1-1
CASSDSGSKAEAFF
>TRBV5-4|TRBJ2-6
CASSLGSPSGANVLTF
>TRBV4-3|TRBJ1-2
CASSQQVREAHGYTF
>TRBV19|TRBJ2-7
CASSPYDSYEQYF
>TRBV5-1|TRBJ2-5
CASSSAGLQETQYF
>TRBV11-2|TRBJ1-2
CASSQTVRGYGYTF
>TRBV28|TRBJ2-1
CASSSGLSGSYNEQFF
>TRBV30|TRBJ2-2
CAWSLTGGVGELFF
>TRBV6-5|TRBJ1-2
CASRRYREGYTF
>TRBV19|TRBJ2-7
CASSPRRGDEQYF
>TRBV6-5|TRBJ1-2
CASEPDYGYTF
>TRBV29-1|TRBJ2-1
CSVPVSNEQFF
>TRBV25-1|TRBJ1-2
CASSASLTGNYGYTF
>TRBV19|TRBJ2-5
CASSIAAGGMETQYF
>TRBV3-1/TRBV3-2|TRBJ1-1
CASSPTVGTEAFF
>TRBV11-2|TRBJ1-1
CASSLNRVTEAFF
>TRBV25-1|TRBJ1-1
CASSATGGNTEAFF
>TRBV27|TRBJ2-7
CASSPGQSYEQYF
>TRBV20-1|TRBJ1-1
CRARGGGEAFF
>TRBV5-1|TRBJ2-3
CASSRGQGATDTQYF
>TRBV19|TRBJ1-6
CASTREAGFWNSPLHF
>TRBV7-2|TRBJ1-1
CASSLYRNTEAFF